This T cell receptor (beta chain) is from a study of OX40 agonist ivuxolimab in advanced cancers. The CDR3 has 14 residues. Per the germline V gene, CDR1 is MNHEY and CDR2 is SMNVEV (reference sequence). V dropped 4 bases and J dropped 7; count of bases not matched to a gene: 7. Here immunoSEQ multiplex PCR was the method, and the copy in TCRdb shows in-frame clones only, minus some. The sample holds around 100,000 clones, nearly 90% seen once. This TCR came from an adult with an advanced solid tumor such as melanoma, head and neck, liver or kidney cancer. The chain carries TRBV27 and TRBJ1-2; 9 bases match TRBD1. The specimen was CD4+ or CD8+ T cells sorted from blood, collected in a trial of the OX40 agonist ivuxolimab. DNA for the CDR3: TGTGCCAGCAGTTACAGACAGGGGGTCGGTGGCTACACCTTC. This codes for CASSYRQGVGGYTF.